This TCR beta chain was observed in a study of cytotoxic CD8 clonotypes in ibrutinib-treated CLL. Comments on this clone: Its specificity is not known.

The V segment lost 2 bases and the J segment 0 bases; nucleotides outside the gene matches: 10. Germline-derived CDR1 and CDR2 are PRHDT and FYEKMQ (reference sequence). The CDR3 is made up of 18 amino acids. TCRdb's copy holds only in-frame clones and misses some; the assay was immunoSEQ multiplex PCR. The table has 250,000 to 350,000 clones, 65% to 85% seen once. Study observations and caveats: Elevated clonality accompanied ibrutinib response, with a return toward baseline values at progression. Clonality correlated strongly with circulating CD8+ T cells and exceeded age-matched healthy donors at baseline.

Sequencing used PBMCs, obtained at disease progression, from a patient treated with ibrutinib. This chain links TRBV13 with TRBJ2-1; TRBD2 matches 7 bases. This sequence originates from a human donor with chronic lymphocytic leukemia. The CDR3: CASSLRSGTTRSYNEQFF. The CDR3 DNA sequence: TGTGCCAGCAGCTTAAGGAGCGGGACTACCCGCTCCTACAATGAGCAGTTCTTC. Full variable domain (outside the CDR3, taken from reference TRBV13 and TRBJ2-1): AAGVIQSPRHLIKEKRETATLKCYPIPRHDTVYWYQQGPGQDPQFLISFYEKMQSDKGSIPDRFSAQQFSDYHSELNMSSLELGDSALYFCASSLRSGTTRSYNEQFFGPGTRLTVL.